One sample yielded the 7 T cell receptor beta chains listed below, sequenced in a study of radiotherapy plus CTLA-4 blockade in lung cancer. Profiling relied on immunoSEQ multiplex PCR, and the TCRdb table lists in-frame clones only, not all of them. The data hold 50,000 to 65,000 clones, with roughly three quarters observed a single time. Sequencing used peripheral blood, obtained from a patient treated with radiotherapy plus ipilimumab. These receptors all come from a human donor with non-small cell lung cancer who had a complete response to radiotherapy plus ipilimumab.

This clone has only one observation. V and J are TRBV13 and TRBJ2-7, with TRBD1 as a possible D gene (6 bases). The V gene's germline CDR1 is PRHDT and CDR2 FYEKMQ (reference sequence). The CDR3 spans 15 residues. The V end lost 5 bases, the J end lost 2 bases, and 16 bases lay between the germline ends. The CDR3 spells CASSPGTRGTYEQYF. The CDR3 nucleotides read TGTGCCAGCAGCCCTGGGACCAGGGGAACCTACGAGCAGTACTTC.

The J gene is TRBJ1-1, the V gene TRBV19; D might be TRBD1 (6 bases). This CDR3 is 15 amino acids long. The germline CDR1 and CDR2 sequences are LNHDA and SQIVND (reference sequence). V was trimmed by 3 bases and J by 7 bases, leaving 18 bases between them. CDR3 in DNA: TGTGCCAGTAGTATTAACGACAGGCCGGGAGGTGAAGCTTTCTTT. Translating gives CASSINDRPGGEAFF.

The rearrangement joins TRBV9 to TRBJ1-6; 11 bases match TRBD1. The V and J ends lost 3 bases and 10 bases, in that order; junction bases with no gene match: 9. Germline values: CDR1 SGDLS, CDR2 YYNGEE. CDR3 size: 16 residues. DNA for the CDR3: TGTGCCAGCAGCGCCCTGAGGGGGACAGGGGGATCACCCCTCCACTTT. Translation gives CASSALRGTGGSPLHF.

This chain links TRBV7-9 with TRBJ1-1, with TRBD1 matching over 7 bases. The ends lost 6 bases at V and 3 bases at J; junction bases unmatched: 16. The CDR3 is 17 amino acids. Germline CDR1 is SEHNR and CDR2 is FQNEAQ (reference sequence). CDR3 in amino acids: CASRPGGLRLGYTEAFF. The CDR3 DNA sequence: TGTGCCAGCAGGCCAGGGGGACTCCGGTTGGGATACACTGAAGCTTTCTTT.

V usage is TRBV7-8 and J usage is TRBJ1-5, with D unresolved. Germline lookup yields CDR1 SGHVS and CDR2 FQNEAQ. The germline V and J ends were trimmed by 4 bases and 2 bases, with 15 bases remaining between them. There are 16 residues in the CDR3. CDR3: CASSSGTELGNQPQHF. In DNA form, the CDR3 reads TGTGCCAGCAGCTCCGGCACGGAGTTAGGCAATCAGCCCCAGCATTTT.

Concerning this clone: This likely comes from a read error, as the CDR3 has no conserved phenylalanine or tryptophan at its end. The chain uses TRBV5-1 and TRBJ1-6; 8 bases are shared with TRBD1. Trimming at V came to 0 bases and at J to 4 bases, leaving 3 bases not matched to a gene. CDR3 length: 16 residues. Germline V gives CDR1 SGHRS, CDR2 YFSETQ. CDR3 region: CASSLGGQGYNSPLHL. DNA for the CDR3: TGCGCCAGCAGCTTGGGCGGACAGGGATATAATTCACCCCTCCACCTT.

V and J are TRBV2 and TRBJ1-4; no definite D call. CDR1 and CDR2 from the germline V gene are SNHLY and FYNNEI. This CDR3 spans 16 amino acids. Trimming took 4 bases from V and 7 from J, leaving 19 bases between them. DNA of the CDR3: TGTGCCAGCAGTGGGACCTTCACGCGACGGGGTGAAAAACTGTTTTTT. Translated: CASSGTFTRRGEKLFF.